The clone carrying this T cell receptor (beta chain) has a single count. The CDR3 contains 14 residues. Trimming cost V 0 bases and J 5 bases; bases outside gene matches: 4. Per the germline V gene, CDR1 is SGHTA and CDR2 is FQGTGA. This record comes from a study of blood T cell repertoires in COVID-19. Methods used by the authors: How many nucleated cells were present was estimated from reference gene primer amplification. The method was immunoSEQ multiplex PCR; TCRdb's version includes in-frame clones alone and lacks a portion of them. V, J and clone size are those of that table, while D and trimming were read from the DNA. The sample carries 220,000 or so clones, around four fifths recorded once.

This sequence joins TRBV7-3 and TRBJ2-7, with 7 bases aligning to TRBD1. The TCR originated in a woman aged 55 to 70 who had recovered from COVID-19. The sample taken for sequencing was peripheral blood. In nucleotides, the CDR3 is TGTGCCAGCAGCTTAACAGGGGGCGCCCACGAGCAGTACTTC. This codes for CASSLTGGAHEQYF. The whole variable domain, remainder taken from reference TRBV7-3 and TRBJ2-7, is GAGVSQTPSNKVTEKGKYVELRCDPISGHTALYWYRQSLGQGPEFLIYFQGTGAADDSGLPNDRFFAVRPEGSVSTLKIQRTERGDSAVYLCASSLTGGAHEQYFGPGTRLTVT.